The clone carrying this T cell receptor beta chain showed up many times. The sample is drawn from a study of T cells in Graves' hyperthyroidism and ophthalmopathy. The CDR3 regions of TCR beta were amplified from RNA transcripts. First-round RT-PCR with HTBI primers amplified the TCR CDR3 region. TCRdb itself ran the multiplex PCR reads through MiXCR, one entry per CDR3 protein. The table records 190,000 or so distinct CDR3 sequences, about a sixth of them present only once. The CDR3 has 15 residues. From germline, CDR1 is SGHTA and CDR2 FQGNSA. Trimming at V came to 5 bases and at J to 3 bases, leaving 7 bases not matched to a gene.

The sample was blood. This sequence was found in a man between 40 and 49 years old with Graves' hyperthyroidism. The chain links TRBV7-2 to TRBJ2-5, with 9 bases fitting TRBD1. CDR3 coding DNA: TGTGCCAGCAGCATCCGGGACAGGGAAAAAGAGACCCAGTACTTC. This gives the protein CASSIRDREKETQYF.